This is a list of T cell receptor beta chains from one sample in a study of graft-versus-host responses after intestinal transplantation. For these receptors, no antigen is known. Generated by immunoSEQ multiplex PCR, the TCRdb table keeps only in-frame clones and is missing some. The data contain 100,000 to 130,000 clones, around 90% of them singletons. This specimen consisted of unstimulated CD4+ T cells sorted from spleen or lymph node cells, obtained before transplant. The receptors derive from a human donor who was the organ donor for an intestinal transplant. Each CDR3 is given with its conserved first and last residue. Fields, in order: D gene, J gene, clone size, V gene, CDR3 DNA, CDR3 protein. The D gene is left open where the match is weak. Expanded clones get a size class; other rows say once, few or many, or leave the size out.

TRBD1,TRBJ2-7,once,TRBV11-1,TGTGCCAGCAGCTTAGGAGAGGGGGCGAGAGGAGACAAGCAGTACTTC,CASSLGEGARGDKQYF
-,TRBJ1-4,-,TRBV27,TGTGCCAGCAGTTTTACACGGAGGAATGAAAAACTGTTTTTT,CASSFTRRNEKLFF
-,TRBJ2-3,-,TRBV28,TGTGCCAGCAGTTCTGATATCGCACGGGGCACAGATACGCAGTATTTT,CASSSDIARGTDTQYF
-,TRBJ2-7,once,TRBV11-2,TGTGCCAGCAGCTTTAATCCCGGGACTTCGCAATACGAGCAGTACTTC,CASSFNPGTSQYEQYF
-,TRBJ1-5,-,TRBV5-6,TGTGCCAGCAGCCTAGGACCGGGGCGATTATGGCCCCAGCATTTT,CASSLGPGRLWPQHF
TRBD1,TRBJ1-3,-,TRBV6-5,TGTGCCAGCAGTAGGACAGGTGGAAACACCATATATTTT,CASSRTGGNTIYF
-,TRBJ2-1,-,TRBV5-1,TGCGCCAGCAGCTCCGGGGCATCTTACAATGAGCAGTTCTTC,CASSSGASYNEQFF
-,TRBJ1-1,-,TRBV6-6,TGTGCCAGCACCCTCTCTAGGGGGGCCTCTGAAGCTTTCTTT,CASTLSRGASEAFF
-,TRBJ1-2,few,TRBV5-3,TGTGCCAGAGGGTCCTCTAACTATGGCTACACCTTC,CARGSSNYGYTF
-,TRBJ2-1,-,TRBV29-1,TGCAGCGTTGACTCGTACAATGAGCAGTTCTTC,CSVDSYNEQFF
-,TRBJ2-7,-,TRBV2,TGTGCCAGCAGAGTTAATCGGCTCTCCTACGAGCAGTACTTC,CASRVNRLSYEQYF
TRBD1,TRBJ1-3,-,TRBV5-4,TGTGCCAGCAGCTTTAAACAGGGGGATACTGGAAACACCATATATTTT,CASSFKQGDTGNTIYF
-,TRBJ1-2,-,TRBV19,TGTGCCAGCACGTCGGTAGGGAGGGGACATGGCTACACCTTC,CASTSVGRGHGYTF
TRBD2,TRBJ2-1,once,TRBV5-1,TGCGCCAGCAGCTTGTTGGCTAGCGGGGGGGGTGAGCAGTTCTTC,CASSLLASGGGEQFF
-,TRBJ1-2,-,TRBV7-2,TGTGCCAGCAGCAATTACATCACGGATGGCTACACCTTC,CASSNYITDGYTF
-,TRBJ1-6,-,TRBV7-2,TGTGCCAGCAGCTTAGCGCCTAGGGGACCCCATTCACCCCTCCACTTT,CASSLAPRGPHSPLHF
TRBD1,TRBJ2-3,-,TRBV7-9,TGTGCCGGACAGGCCGCTAGCACAGATACGCAGTATTTT,CAGQAASTDTQYF